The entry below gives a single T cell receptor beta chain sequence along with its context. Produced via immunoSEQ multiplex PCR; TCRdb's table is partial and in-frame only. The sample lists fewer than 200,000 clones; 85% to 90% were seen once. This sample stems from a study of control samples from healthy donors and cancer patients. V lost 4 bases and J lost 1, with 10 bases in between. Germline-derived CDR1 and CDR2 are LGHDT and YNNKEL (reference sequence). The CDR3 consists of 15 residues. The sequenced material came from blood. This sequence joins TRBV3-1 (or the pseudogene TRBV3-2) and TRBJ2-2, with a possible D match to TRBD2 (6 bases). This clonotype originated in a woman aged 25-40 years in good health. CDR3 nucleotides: TGTGCCAGCAGCCCCGGGGGAGTGAACACCGGGGAGCTGTTTTTT. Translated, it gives CASSPGGVNTGELFF.